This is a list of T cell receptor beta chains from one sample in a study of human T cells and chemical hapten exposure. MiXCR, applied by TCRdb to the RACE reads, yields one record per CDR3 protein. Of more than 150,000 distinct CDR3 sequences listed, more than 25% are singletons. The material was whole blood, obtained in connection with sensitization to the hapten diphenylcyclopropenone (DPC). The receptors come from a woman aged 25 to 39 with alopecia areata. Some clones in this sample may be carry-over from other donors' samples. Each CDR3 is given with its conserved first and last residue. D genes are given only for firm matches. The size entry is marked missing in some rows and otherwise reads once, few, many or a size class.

DNA: TGCAGTGCTAGAGGAAGTTGGGCTAGCGGGGGGGTCGAGACCCAGTACTTC; CDR3: CSARGSWASGGVETQYF; J: TRBJ2-5; size: NA; D: TRBD2; V: TRBV20-1
DNA: TGTGCCAGCAGCATACGAACGGGACAGGGCAATGAGCAGTTCTTC; CDR3: CASSIRTGQGNEQFF; J: TRBJ2-1; size: few; D: TRBD1; V: TRBV9
DNA: TGTGCCACGGCCCCAGAACGTCGGACAGGGAAGGTAGGGCAGCCCCAGCATTTT; CDR3: CATAPERRTGKVGQPQHF; J: TRBJ1-5; size: few; D: TRBD1; V: TRBV19
DNA: TGTGCCAGCAGTGGGGTCTACAATGAGCAGTTCTTC; CDR3: CASSGVYNEQFF; J: TRBJ2-1; size: many; D: NA; V: TRBV6-1
DNA: TGTGCCAGCAGTTACTCAAGACAAGTCGGCTACACCTTC; CDR3: CASSYSRQVGYTF; J: TRBJ1-2; size: NA; D: NA; V: TRBV6-2/TRBV6-3
DNA: TGCAGTGCTAGAGATGGGGGACAGGGGGGCCCAACCTACGAGCAGTACTTC; CDR3: CSARDGGQGGPTYEQYF; J: TRBJ2-7; size: NA; D: TRBD1; V: TRBV20-1
DNA: TGCGCCAGCAGTTGGCAGGGGGACCGCTACGAGCAGTACTTC; CDR3: CASSWQGDRYEQYF; J: TRBJ2-7; size: few; D: TRBD1; V: TRBV5-1
DNA: TGCGCCAGCAGTCTCGGAGCTGGCACAGATACGCAGTATTTT; CDR3: CASSLGAGTDTQYF; J: TRBJ2-3; size: NA; D: NA; V: TRBV4-1
DNA: TGTGCCAGCAGCACTCAGGGTCCCCTTATCTACGAGCAGTACTTC; CDR3: CASSTQGPLIYEQYF; J: TRBJ2-7; size: NA; D: NA; V: TRBV5-6
DNA: TGCAGCGTCCGACAGGGGGGGAGCTCCTACGAGCAGTACTTC; CDR3: CSVRQGGSSYEQYF; J: TRBJ2-7; size: NA; D: TRBD1; V: TRBV29-1
DNA: TGTGCCAGCAGCAAAGGACAGGGATGGACTGAAGCTTTCTTT; CDR3: CASSKGQGWTEAFF; J: TRBJ1-1; size: NA; D: TRBD1; V: TRBV7-8
DNA: TGCAGTGCTAGAGAGTTCGGGGGGGCGTCCCCAGAGACCCAGTACTTC; CDR3: CSAREFGGASPETQYF; J: TRBJ2-5; size: few; D: TRBD2; V: TRBV20-1
DNA: TGTGCCAGCAGCTCAGGACTAGCGGGAGCAGTAGGCGAGCAGTACTTC; CDR3: CASSSGLAGAVGEQYF; J: TRBJ2-7; size: NA; D: TRBD2; V: TRBV7-2
DNA: TGTGCCAGCAGCCGGGGGGATACGATTCTGGCGGATGGCTACACCTTC; CDR3: CASSRGDTILADGYTF; J: TRBJ1-2; size: NA; D: NA; V: TRBV28
DNA: TGCAGCGTTGACGCGACGGCGAGGGAGACCCAGTACTTC; CDR3: CSVDATARETQYF; J: TRBJ2-5; size: few; D: NA; V: TRBV29-1
DNA: TGCGGCGTGCAGGACTCCAGCTCCTACAATGAGCAGTTCTTC; CDR3: CGVQDSSSYNEQFF; J: TRBJ2-1; size: NA; D: NA; V: TRBV29-1
DNA: TGTGCCAGCAGCGGCTCACAGGGCTACAATGAGCAGTTCTTC; CDR3: CASSGSQGYNEQFF; J: TRBJ2-1; size: NA; D: NA; V: TRBV7-2
DNA: TGTGCCAGCAGCTTGGCCGGCGGGGATAGCACAGATACGCAGTATTTT; CDR3: CASSLAGGDSTDTQYF; J: TRBJ2-3; size: NA; D: NA; V: TRBV5-5
DNA: TGTGCCAGCAGCCAAGATGCTCAGGTAGGGGGTGAGCAGTTCTTC; CDR3: CASSQDAQVGGEQFF; J: TRBJ2-1; size: NA; D: NA; V: TRBV4-2
DNA: TGTGCCAGCAGCCGGACCGGGACAGGGGGTACTGAAGCTTTCTTT; CDR3: CASSRTGTGGTEAFF; J: TRBJ1-1; size: few; D: TRBD1; V: TRBV7-9
DNA: TGTGCCAGCAGCGCGGGACACGATCAGCCCCAGCATTTT; CDR3: CASSAGHDQPQHF; J: TRBJ1-5; size: NA; D: NA; V: TRBV9
DNA: TGTGCCAGCAGGCCACAACCAATGAACACTGAAGCTTTCTTT; CDR3: CASRPQPMNTEAFF; J: TRBJ1-1; size: few; D: NA; V: TRBV27
DNA: TGCAGTGCTGGCTCTAGCGGTCCTAGTAACGAGCAGTACTTC; CDR3: CSAGSSGPSNEQYF; J: TRBJ2-7; size: NA; D: TRBD2; V: TRBV20-1
DNA: TGTGCCAGCTCACCCTCTAGAGGTACTGAAGCTTTCTTT; CDR3: CASSPSRGTEAFF; J: TRBJ1-1; size: few; D: NA; V: TRBV18
DNA: TGTGCCAGCAGCCCCACTAGCGTAACAGATACGCAGTATTTT; CDR3: CASSPTSVTDTQYF; J: TRBJ2-3; size: few; D: TRBD2; V: TRBV27
DNA: TGTGCCAGCAGCTCCCCGGGACAGGGAAATTCACCCCTCCACTTT; CDR3: CASSSPGQGNSPLHF; J: TRBJ1-6; size: few; D: TRBD1; V: TRBV28